The rows below give T cell receptor beta chains drawn from one sample of a study of T-cell memory formation after mild COVID-19. TCRdb recomputed calls from the 5' RACE reads with MiXCR, one row per CDR3 protein. The data show roughly 130,000 distinct CDR3 sequences, 15% to 20% seen once. Sequencing was performed on PBMCs or a T cell subset sorted from them (not recorded which). All receptors derive from a man between 18 and 29 years old who had mild COVID-19 (a few samples of this study predate the infection). Cell type and time point are not known. CDR3s include the opening cysteine and the closing phenylalanine or tryptophan. The D gene is left open where the match is weak. Clone size appears in some rows only: once, few, many, or a class for an expanded clone.

j_call | clone_size | v_call | d_call | cdr3_aa | cdr3_nt
TRBJ2-2 | . | TRBV5-1 | TRBD1 | CASSSGTGVGGELFF | TGCGCCAGCAGCTCCGGGACAGGGGTCGGCGGGGAGCTGTTTTTT
TRBJ2-6 | . | TRBV7-2 | . | CASSFDSTTSGANVLTF | TGTGCCAGCAGCTTCGACAGTACGACCTCTGGGGCCAACGTCCTGACTTTC
TRBJ2-2 | . | TRBV5-1 | TRBD1 | CASQLGQVFTGELFF | TGCGCCAGTCAGCTTGGACAGGTTTTCACCGGGGAGCTGTTTTTT
TRBJ2-1 | . | TRBV20-1 | . | CSARDPAGYEQFF | TGCAGTGCTAGAGACCCCGCGGGGTATGAGCAGTTCTTC
TRBJ1-2 | . | TRBV12-3/TRBV12-4 | . | CASTPAGGFDGYTF | TGTGCCAGCACCCCCGCGGGAGGCTTCGATGGCTACACCTTC
TRBJ2-7 | . | TRBV6-2/TRBV6-3 | . | CASSYRQTFYEQYF | TGTGCCAGCAGTTACAGGCAAACTTTCTACGAGCAGTACTTC
TRBJ2-1 | few | TRBV20-1 | TRBD2 | CSANGGTSGNEQFF | TGCAGTGCGAATGGAGGGACTAGCGGTAATGAGCAGTTCTTC
TRBJ2-1 | . | TRBV5-1 | TRBD1 | CASSRQGDEQFF | TGCGCCAGCAGCCGACAGGGAGATGAGCAGTTCTTC
TRBJ2-2 | few | TRBV7-2 | TRBD2 | CASTRTSGTGELFF | TGTGCCAGCACCCGGACTAGCGGGACCGGGGAGCTGTTTTTT
TRBJ1-2 | few | TRBV11-2 | . | CASSLDSPRGYTF | TGTGCCAGCAGCTTAGACAGCCCACGGGGCTACACCTTC
TRBJ2-1 | . | TRBV20-1 | TRBD2 | CSAREASGGSQFF | TGCAGTGCTAGAGAGGCTAGCGGGGGTTCGCAGTTCTTC
TRBJ1-6 | . | TRBV7-2 | . | CASSLGEGSPLHF | TGTGCCAGCAGCTTAGGCGAGGGTTCACCCCTCCACTTT
TRBJ2-4 | . | TRBV27 | . | CASSSLIKVAKNIQYF | TGTGCCAGCAGTTCCCTAATTAAGGTAGCCAAAAACATTCAGTACTTC
TRBJ2-4 | . | TRBV4-1 | . | CASSQGRGAAKNIQYF | TGCGCCAGCAGCCAAGGCAGGGGCGCAGCCAAAAACATTCAGTACTTC
TRBJ1-2 | . | TRBV28 | . | CASSFPGTNYGYTF | TGTGCCAGCAGTTTCCCAGGGACTAACTATGGCTACACCTTC
TRBJ1-5 | . | TRBV20-1 | . | CSARGQGNLDQPQHF | TGCAGTGCTAGAGGTCAGGGGAACTTAGATCAGCCCCAGCATTTT
TRBJ2-1 | . | TRBV19 | . | CASSPREGNEQFF | TGTGCCAGTAGTCCCCGTGAGGGCAATGAGCAGTTCTTC
TRBJ2-3 | . | TRBV5-1 | . | CASSLTGPIGDTQYF | TGCGCCAGCAGCTTAACAGGGCCGATAGGAGATACGCAGTATTTT
TRBJ2-7 | . | TRBV18 | . | CASSPPSRTAYEQYF | TGTGCCAGCTCACCACCTTCCCGGACGGCCTACGAGCAGTACTTC
TRBJ2-2 | . | TRBV5-6 | . | CASRPRVRNTGELFF | TGTGCCAGCAGACCTCGGGTCAGGAACACCGGGGAGCTGTTTTTT
TRBJ1-5 | few | TRBV15 | . | CATSRAGLKGFRSNQPQHF | TGTGCCACCAGCAGAGCCGGGTTAAAAGGTTTTAGGAGCAATCAGCCCCAGCATTTT
TRBJ1-4 | few | TRBV5-1 | . | CASGRDGPNEKLFF | TGCGCCAGCGGGAGGGACGGACCTAATGAAAAACTGTTTTTT
TRBJ1-1 | . | TRBV7-9 | . | CASSLEGRTEAFF | TGTGCCAGCAGCTTAGAAGGCCGCACTGAAGCTTTCTTT